The next 21 T cell receptor beta chains were all read from a single sample in a study of OX40 agonist ivuxolimab in advanced cancers. Data came from immunoSEQ multiplex PCR; TCRdb stores just in-frame clones and leaves some out. The sample lists some 37,000 clones, roughly 82% occurring once. The input for sequencing was CD4+ or CD8+ T cells sorted from blood, taken in a trial of the OX40 agonist ivuxolimab. The source is an adult with an advanced solid tumor such as melanoma, head and neck, liver or kidney cancer.

The chain is built from TRBV2 and TRBJ1-2; TRBD1 is a possible D gene (6 bases). Trimming cost V 6 bases and J 8 bases, with 19 bases left between them. Looked up from germline, CDR1 is SNHLY and CDR2 is FYNNEI. CDR3 size: 14 residues. CDR3 residues: CASSSGWGAQGYTF. CDR3 in DNA: TGTGCCAGCAGCTCAGGGTGGGGGGCGCAAGGCTACACCTTC.

This clone was recorded once. The V gene is TRBV30, the J gene TRBJ1-6, with D tentatively TRBD1 (5 bases). This CDR3 has 15 residues. Germline-derived CDR1 and CDR2 are GTSNPN and SVGIG (reference sequence). V was shortened by 4 bases and J by 7 bases, with 17 bases between the two germline ends. DNA of the CDR3: TGTGCCTGGACTCTGTCGGGGCTCGGAAATTCACCCCTCCACTTT. It yields the protein CAWTLSGLGNSPLHF.

This clone has a single count. The chain uses TRBV5-1 and TRBJ2-6; perhaps TRBD1 as D (5 bases). This CDR3 comprises 16 residues. The V end lost 4 bases, the J end lost 4 bases, and 15 bases lay between the germline ends. Germline CDR1 SGHRS, CDR2 YFSETQ. The DNA for the CDR3 is TGCGCCAGCAGCACAGGAACCAGGGCCGGGGCCAACGTCCTGACTTTC. This translates into CASSTGTRAGANVLTF.

This chain links TRBV21-1 with TRBJ1-4; the table's D call, TRBD1, has no DNA check behind it. TRBV21-1 is noted as a pseudogene. The CDR3 has 15 amino acids. CDR3 protein: CASSTSGCRTEKLFF. CDR3 sequence (DNA): TGTGCCAGCAGCACCTCAGGGTGCCGTACTGAAAAACTGTTTTTT.

This chain links TRBV6-5 with TRBJ2-5; 10 bases agree with TRBD2. CDR1 is MNHEY and CDR2 is SVGAGI in the germline V gene. With V trimmed by 7 bases and J by 2 bases, 7 bases remained unmatched. The length of the CDR3 is 15 residues. CDR3 residues: CASKAAGLAQETQYF. Here the CDR3 DNA reads TGTGCCAGCAAAGCCGCGGGACTAGCGCAAGAGACCCAGTACTTC.

This clone was seen just once. The chain uses TRBV19 and TRBJ1-5, with 8 bases lining up with TRBD1. V shed 5 bases and J 4 bases; nucleotides not matched to a gene: 1. The CDR3 totals 13 residues. Germline assignment: CDR1 LNHDA and CDR2 SQIVND (reference sequence). For the CDR3, the DNA is TGTGCCAGTAGTGGGACAGGTAATCAGCCCCAGCATTTT. Translating it yields CASSGTGNQPQHF.

The V call is TRBV11-3, the J call TRBJ2-3; D perhaps matches TRBD1 (6 bases). Per the germline V gene, CDR1 is SGHNT and CDR2 is YENEEA. CDR3 size: 15 residues. V shed 4 bases and J shed 1 base, with 12 bases lying between them. The CDR3 sequence is CASSSRGSGTDTQYF. The CDR3 DNA is TGTGCCAGCAGCTCCAGGGGTAGCGGCACAGATACGCAGTATTTT.

The V call is TRBV6-4, the J call TRBJ2-2, with D perhaps matching TRBD2 (5 bases). The length of the CDR3 is 16 residues. The germline V gene has CDR1 MRHNA and CDR2 SNTAGT. Trimming left V 3 bases short and J 5 bases short, with 16 bases between. The CDR3 sequence is CASSEWSGIGTGELFF. In DNA, the CDR3 is TGTGCCAGCAGTGAGTGGTCCGGGATCGGAACCGGGGAGCTGTTTTTT.

The chain combines TRBV7-2 with TRBJ1-2, with TRBD1 identical over 10 bases. V was clipped by 2 bases and J by 5 bases; unmatched bases: 5. The CDR3 sequence is 15 residues long. Per the germline V gene, CDR1 is SGHTA and CDR2 is FQGNSA. CDR3 DNA sequence: TGTGCCAGCAGCTTATCCGGACAGGGGGTGTATGGCTACACCTTC. This gives the protein CASSLSGQGVYGYTF.

The gene calls are TRBV11-2 and TRBJ2-1; a possible D gene is TRBD2 (7 bases). CDR3 length: 19 amino acids. Germline CDR1 reads SGHAT; CDR2 reads FQNNGV. The V and J ends lost 5 bases and 0 bases respectively, with 23 bases between them. The CDR3 loop is CASSQHLGGGQSSYNEQFF. Written as DNA, the CDR3 is TGTGCCAGCAGCCAACACCTGGGCGGGGGCCAGAGCTCCTACAATGAGCAGTTCTTC.

The J gene is TRBJ1-2, the V gene TRBV4-2; TRBD1 agrees at 7 bases. J gave up 8 bases and V 1 base, and 4 bases lay outside the gene matches. Germline V gene data show CDR1 as LGHNA and CDR2 as YNFKEQ. The CDR3 is 13 residues long. DNA of the CDR3: TGTGCCAGCAGCCAAGCGGTAGGGGGCGGCTACACCTTC. Protein sequence: CASSQAVGGGYTF.

The genes are TRBV18 and TRBJ2-7; 11 positions match TRBD1. Germline CDR1 is KGHSH and CDR2 is LQKENI. The CDR3 totals 16 residues. V shed 3 bases and J 3 bases; nucleotides not matched to a gene: 7. This CDR3 reads CASSPGSGTGGYEQYF. As DNA, the CDR3 is TGTGCCAGCTCACCTGGCTCTGGGACAGGGGGCTACGAGCAGTACTTC.

This chain uses TRBV7-2 with TRBJ2-5, with 8 bases identical to TRBD2. Per the germline V gene, CDR1 is SGHTA and CDR2 is FQGNSA. CDR3 length: 16 residues. J gave up 5 bases and V 1 base, and 9 bases lay outside the gene matches. CDR3 residues: CASSLVPRTSFETQYF. The DNA of the CDR3 is TGTGCCAGCAGCTTAGTCCCCCGGACTAGCTTCGAGACCCAGTACTTC. Full variable domain (rest looked up from reference TRBV7-2 and TRBJ2-5): GAGVSQSPSNKVTEKGKDVELRCDPISGHTALYWYRQSLGQGLEFLIYFQGNSAPDKSGLPSDRFSAERTGGSVSTLTIQRTQQEDSAVYLCASSLVPRTSFETQYFGPGTRLLVL.

CDR3 sequence reads: CASSLAAGGRSRYEQYF. DNA of the CDR3: TGTGCCAGCAGCTTAGCAGCGGGGGGGCGGAGTAGATACGAGCAGTACTTC. The chain couples TRBV7-2 to TRBJ2-7, with 10 positions matching TRBD2. CDR1 SGHTA and CDR2 FQGNSA come from the germline V gene. Germline trimming cut 0 bases from V and 4 bases from J; bases unmatched to any gene: 9. The CDR3 extends over 17 amino acids. The complete variable domain, with remaining parts taken from reference TRBV7-2 and TRBJ2-7, reads GAGVSQSPSNKVTEKGKDVELRCDPISGHTALYWYRQSLGQGLEFLIYFQGNSAPDKSGLPSDRFSAERTGGSVSTLTIQRTQQEDSAVYLCASSLAAGGRSRYEQYFGPGTRLTVT.

This clone has just one count. The chain recombines TRBV5-1 with TRBJ1-4; D call uncertain. The V end was cut by 2 bases, the J end by 5 bases, with 1 base between. The CDR3 sequence is 11 residues long. Germline lookup yields CDR1 SGHRS and CDR2 YFSETQ. The CDR3 bases are TGCGCCAGCAGCTTAAATGAAAAACTGTTTTTT. It translates to CASSLNEKLFF.

This sequence joins TRBV2 and TRBJ1-2; 9 positions match TRBD1. Losses at the gene ends were 4 bases for V and 0 bases for J; bases not matched to a gene: 9. The germline CDR1 and CDR2 sequences are SNHLY and FYNNEI. The length of the CDR3 is 17 residues. CDR3 loop: CASSVGTGWEANYGYTF. In DNA form, the CDR3 reads TGTGCCAGCAGTGTCGGGACAGGGTGGGAAGCTAACTATGGCTACACCTTC.

The chain employs TRBV10-1 and TRBJ2-1; the match to TRBD1 covers 7 bases. J gave up 2 bases and V 10 bases, and 14 bases lay outside the gene matches. Per the germline V gene, CDR1 is WNHNN and CDR2 is SYGVQD (reference sequence). The CDR3 is made up of 16 amino acids. CDR3: CATLGTALKAYNEQFF. CDR3 nucleotides: TGCGCCACCCTCGGGACAGCTCTTAAAGCCTACAATGAGCAGTTCTTC.

The V and J genes are TRBV5-1 and TRBJ1-2, with 7 bases aligning to TRBD1. The CDR3 loop spans 15 amino acids. In germline, CDR1 is SGHRS, CDR2 YFSETQ. After removal of 4 bases from V and 1 base from J, the junction contained 7 bases not matched to a gene. CDR3 amino acids: CASSPRTGGNYGYTF. CDR3 DNA sequence: TGCGCCAGCAGCCCTCGGACAGGAGGTAACTATGGCTACACCTTC.

This chain joins TRBV10-3 and TRBJ2-3, with TRBD2 matching over 10 bases. The junction had 6 bases not matched to a gene; V was cut back by 7 bases and J by 5 bases. Germline values: CDR1 ENHRY, CDR2 SYGVKD. The CDR3 is made up of 14 amino acids. The DNA of the CDR3 is TGTGCCATCAAAAGCGGGGGGGCCGGAGATACGCAGTATTTT. Translating it yields CAIKSGGAGDTQYF.

This clone is a singleton in its sample. This rearrangement joins TRBV9 to TRBJ2-6; no clear D gene. CDR3 length: 15 amino acids. Germline V gives CDR1 SGDLS, CDR2 YYNGEE. V was cut by 6 bases and J by 2 bases, with 12 bases left in between. CDR3 sequence reads: CASTPTLAGANVLTF. The CDR3 DNA reads TGTGCCAGCACCCCTACGCTAGCTGGGGCCAACGTCCTGACTTTC. Using reference TRBV9 and TRBJ2-6 for the parts outside the CDR3, the full variable domain is DSGVTQTPKHLITATGQRVTLRCSPRSGDLSVYWYQQSLDQGLQFLIQYYNGEERAKGNILERFSAQQFPDLHSELNLSSLELGDSALYFCASTPTLAGANVLTFGAGSRLTVL.

The chain couples TRBV30 to TRBJ1-1; TRBD1 is a possible D gene (6 bases). CDR1 and CDR2 (germline): GTSNPN, SVGIG (reference sequence). Trimming stripped 0 bases from V and 1 base from J, with 15 bases between. The CDR3 has 16 residues. The CDR3 DNA reads TGTGCCTGGAGTGTACCTGGGGGCGCCGGGAACACTGAAGCTTTCTTT. Residues: CAWSVPGGAGNTEAFF.